A single sample is the source of the 21 T cell receptor beta chains below, sequenced in a study of CD8+ T cells in alopecia areata. Treatment in this sample: oral pan-JAK inhibitor, 5-10 mg twice daily. RNA extraction and reverse transcription yielded cDNA as sequencing template. Profiled with immunoSEQ multiplex PCR; TCRdb holds only in-frame clones, not every one. The table lists some 190,000 clones, around 64% of them singletons. The starting material was CD4+ T cells sorted from blood, obtained between weeks 47 and 50, from a patient treated with tofacitinib. The receptors come from a human donor with alopecia areata.

The rearrangement links TRBV7-2 to TRBJ2-4, with D perhaps being TRBD1 or TRBD2 (5 bases each). V dropped 5 bases and J dropped 10 bases, with 18 bases sitting between them. This CDR3 has 14 residues. CDR1 SGHTA and CDR2 FQGNSA come from the germline V gene. The CDR3 sequence is CASSPRPTEGIQYF. The CDR3 nucleotides are TGTGCCAGCAGCCCAAGGCCCACCGAGGGGATTCAGTACTTC.

This chain connects TRBV11-2 to TRBJ2-7; D is uncertain. Germline values: CDR1 SGHAT, CDR2 FQNNGV. Trimming took off 5 bases at V and 3 bases at J, with 11 bases between the two ends. CDR3 length equals 13 residues. The CDR3 loop reads CASSLTRVYEQYF. For the CDR3, the DNA is TGTGCCAGCAGCCTAACACGTGTCTACGAGCAGTACTTC.

This sequence joins TRBV29-1 and TRBJ2-3, with a possible D match to TRBD1 (6 bases). The V gene's germline CDR1 is SQVTM and CDR2 ANQGSEA. CDR3 length equals 14 residues. V dropped 6 bases and J dropped 3 bases, with 16 bases sitting between them. CDR3 sequence: CSVSAGDRTDTQYF. The CDR3 DNA is TGCAGCGTATCGGCAGGGGATCGGACAGATACGCAGTATTTT.

The chain has TRBV13 and TRBJ1-2; tentatively, D is TRBD1 (5 bases). Trimming pared 1 base from V and 4 bases from J, leaving 10 bases between. Germline-derived CDR1 and CDR2 are PRHDT and FYEKMQ (reference sequence). The CDR3 covers 14 residues. The CDR3 DNA is TGTGCCAGCAGCTTAGTTCAGGGACCCTATGGCTACACCTTC. Translated: CASSLVQGPYGYTF. The entire variable domain, with the rest obtained from reference TRBV13 and TRBJ1-2, is as follows: AAGVIQSPRHLIKEKRETATLKCYPIPRHDTVYWYQQGPGQDPQFLISFYEKMQSDKGSIPDRFSAQQFSDYHSELNMSSLELGDSALYFCASSLVQGPYGYTFGSGTRLTVV.

The chain uses TRBV15 and TRBJ2-7, with 8 bases lining up with TRBD1. The trim removed 0 bases at V and 6 bases at J, leaving 7 bases unmatched. The CDR3 spans 15 residues. The germline CDR1 and CDR2 sequences are LNHNV and YYDKDF (reference sequence). This CDR3 is CATSRDPQGAGEQYF. Written as DNA, the CDR3 is TGTGCCACCAGCAGAGATCCGCAGGGGGCAGGCGAGCAGTACTTC.

This clone was detected a few times. The CDR3 nucleotides are TGTGCCATCAGGGATTTTAGCGGGGAGACCCAGTACTTC. Translated, it gives CAIRDFSGETQYF. The gene calls are TRBV10-3 and TRBJ2-5, with 7 bases that match TRBD2. Per the germline V gene, CDR1 is ENHRY and CDR2 is SYGVKD. The junction had 6 bases not matched to a gene; V was cut back by 6 bases and J by 5 bases. CDR3 length: 13 residues.

V is TRBV12-5 and J is TRBJ1-2; D gene ambiguous. The ends were cut back, 6 bases at V and 5 bases at J, with 13 bases in the middle. Germline CDR1 and CDR2: LGHNT and FRNRAP. The CDR3 loop spans 13 amino acids. CDR3 sequence: CASGSVGSYGYTF. CDR3 DNA: TGTGCTAGTGGCTCGGTCGGGAGTTATGGCTACACCTTC.

The V and J genes are TRBV29-1 and TRBJ1-1, with unresolved D. This CDR3 has 13 amino acids. Germline lookup yields CDR1 SQVTM and CDR2 ANQGSEA. The V end lost 8 bases, the J end lost 4 bases, and 17 bases lay between the germline ends. The CDR3 nucleotides are TGCAGCTACACAGTTATGGGCGGCACTGAAGCTTTCTTT. Amino acids: CSYTVMGGTEAFF.

The chain employs TRBV29-1 and TRBJ2-5; D possibly corresponds to TRBD2 (5 bases). The V gene lost 6 bases and the J gene lost 1 base, with 15 bases spanning the gap. The length of the CDR3 is 14 residues. Germline V CDR1 and CDR2: SQVTM, ANQGSEA. CDR3 in DNA: TGCAGCGTCGCAGAGGGCAGGATCCAAGAGACCCAGTACTTC. This translates into CSVAEGRIQETQYF.

This chain connects TRBV29-1 to TRBJ1-1; D gene ambiguous. Germline CDR1 and CDR2: SQVTM and ANQGSEA. The V and J ends lost 6 bases and 2 bases respectively, with 10 bases between them. There are 12 residues in the CDR3. The chain's CDR3 is CSVKSVNTEAFF. The DNA of the CDR3 is TGCAGCGTCAAGTCAGTAAACACTGAAGCTTTCTTT.

A few counts support this clone. The V call is TRBV7-7, the J call TRBJ2-2, with D tentatively TRBD1 or TRBD2 (6 bases each). Trimming stripped 1 base from V and 4 bases from J, with 16 bases between. The CDR3 covers 17 residues. Germline V gene data show CDR1 as SSHAT and CDR2 as FNYEAQ (reference sequence). CDR3 region: CASSLEARGRGTGELFF. The CDR3 DNA reads TGTGCCAGCAGCTTAGAAGCCCGGGGGCGAGGCACCGGGGAGCTGTTTTTT. Full variable domain (missing parts from reference TRBV7-7 and TRBJ2-2): GAGVSQSPRYKVTKRGQDVTLRCDPISSHATLYWYQQALGQGPEFLTYFNYEAQPDKSGLPSDRFSAERPEGSISTLTIQRTEQRDSAMYRCASSLEARGRGTGELFFGEGSRLTVL.

This clone was observed a few times. The rearrangement links TRBV19 to TRBJ2-1; a weak D match, TRBD1 (5 bases). Looked up from germline, CDR1 is LNHDA and CDR2 is SQIVND (reference sequence). The V end was cut by 5 bases, the J end by 9 bases, with 14 bases between. This CDR3 comprises 13 residues. The CDR3 protein is CASSAAVRGEQFF. CDR3 DNA sequence: TGTGCCAGTAGTGCCGCCGTAAGGGGTGAGCAGTTCTTC.

The rearrangement joins TRBV13 to TRBJ2-1; 9 positions agree with TRBD2. Germline V lookup: CDR1 PRHDT, CDR2 FYEKMQ (reference sequence). The CDR3 has 15 residues. The V and J ends lost 5 bases and 9 bases, in that order; junction bases with no gene match: 11. The CDR3 DNA follows: TGTGCCAGCAGCGAGCCTCTAGCGGGGAAGGGTGAGCAGTTCTTC. Its protein product is CASSEPLAGKGEQFF.

This clone was detected a few times. This chain links TRBV7-6 with TRBJ2-3, with D hard to call. Trimming shortened V by 5 bases and J by 3 bases, and 15 bases separated the two germline ends. The CDR3 is 15 amino acids. CDR1 SGHVS and CDR2 FNYEAQ come from the germline V gene. The DNA for the CDR3 is TGTGCCAGCAGCCAAACCCTACAGCCTACAGATACGCAGTATTTT. Translation gives CASSQTLQPTDTQYF.

The gene calls are TRBV7-2 and TRBJ1-5; D not certain. The CDR3 consists of 14 residues. Trimming left V 4 bases short and J 4 bases short, with 11 bases between. In germline, CDR1 is SGHTA, CDR2 FQGNSA. The CDR3 is CASSSLILNQPQHF. In DNA, the CDR3 is TGTGCCAGCAGCTCCCTGATATTGAATCAGCCCCAGCATTTT.

V and J are TRBV5-6 and TRBJ2-5, with D maybe TRBD1 (5 bases). CDR1 and CDR2 (germline): SGHDT, YYEEEE. The CDR3 length is 13 residues. V lost 4 bases, J lost 5 bases, and 12 bases lay in between. CDR3 residues: CASSRGPGETQYF. DNA for the CDR3: TGTGCCAGCAGCCGTGGTCCAGGGGAGACCCAGTACTTC. The full variable domain, its missing parts supplied by reference TRBV5-6 and TRBJ2-5, is DAGVTQSPTHLIKTRGQQVTLRCSPKSGHDTVSWYQQALGQGPQFIFQYYEEEERQRGNFPDRFSGHQFPNYSSELNVNALLLGDSALYLCASSRGPGETQYFGPGTRLLVL.

The gene calls are TRBV29-1 and TRBJ1-2; 9 bases agree with TRBD1. CDR1 SQVTM and CDR2 ANQGSEA come from the germline V gene. Losses at the gene ends were 6 bases for V and 7 bases for J; bases not matched to a gene: 12. CDR3 length: 14 amino acids. The CDR3 is CSVEGGTGGLGYTF. The CDR3 DNA reads as TGCAGCGTCGAGGGGGGTACAGGGGGCCTTGGCTACACCTTC.

The rearrangement joins TRBV29-1 to TRBJ1-1; no clear D. Germline CDR1 is SQVTM and CDR2 is ANQGSEA. The CDR3 sequence is 12 residues long. The V and J ends lost 3 bases and 0 bases respectively, with 5 bases between them. Here the CDR3 DNA reads TGCAGCGTTGAGCCAGTGAACACTGAAGCTTTCTTT. This codes for CSVEPVNTEAFF.

This clone came up a few times. The chain combines TRBV29-1 with TRBJ2-1; no clear D gene. Trimming shortened V by 7 bases and J by 9 bases, and 16 bases separated the two germline ends. CDR1 is SQVTM, CDR2 ANQGSEA, per germline. This CDR3 region has 12 residues. CDR3 amino acids: CSAGPRSGEQFF. DNA of the CDR3: TGCAGCGCCGGGCCCCGGTCCGGTGAGCAGTTCTTC.

The chain is built from TRBV11-2 and TRBJ2-7; 9 bases line up with TRBD2. CDR3 length equals 15 residues. With V trimmed by 1 base and J by 2 bases, 3 bases remained unmatched. The V gene's germline CDR1 is SGHAT and CDR2 FQNNGV. CDR3 nucleotide sequence: TGTGCCAGCAGCTTAGCTGCGGGGGGGACCTACGAGCAGTACTTC. It is translated as CASSLAAGGTYEQYF. Full variable domain (outside the CDR3, taken from reference TRBV11-2 and TRBJ2-7): EAGVAQSPRYKIIEKRQSVAFWCNPISGHATLYWYQQILGQGPKLLIQFQNNGVVDDSQLPKDRFSAERLKGVDSTLKIQPAKLEDSAVYLCASSLAAGGTYEQYFGPGTRLTVT.

J is TRBJ1-1 and V is TRBV2; 8 bases agree with TRBD1. Germline CDR1 SNHLY, CDR2 FYNNEI. The CDR3 has 15 amino acids. V lost 5 bases, J lost 5 bases, and 10 bases stayed unmatched. The CDR3 coding sequence is TGTGCCAGCAGTCCAGGGGGCGTGGAGGGGACTGAAGCTTTCTTT. Translating it yields CASSPGGVEGTEAFF.